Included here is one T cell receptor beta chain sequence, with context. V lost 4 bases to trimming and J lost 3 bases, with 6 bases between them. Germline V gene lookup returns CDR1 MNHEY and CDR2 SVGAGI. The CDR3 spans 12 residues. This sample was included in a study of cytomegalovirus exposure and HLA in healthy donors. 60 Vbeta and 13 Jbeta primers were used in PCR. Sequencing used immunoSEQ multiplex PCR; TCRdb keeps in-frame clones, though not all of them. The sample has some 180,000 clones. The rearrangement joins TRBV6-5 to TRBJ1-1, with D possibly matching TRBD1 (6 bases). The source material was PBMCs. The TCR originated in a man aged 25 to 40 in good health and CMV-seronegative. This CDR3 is CASSSGDTEAFF. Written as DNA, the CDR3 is TGTGCCAGCAGTTCAGGGGACACTGAAGCTTTCTTT.